This entry is about one T cell receptor (beta chain). The CDR3 covers 17 residues. The germline CDR1 and CDR2 sequences are SNHLY and FYNNEI. V lost 3 bases to trimming and J lost 2 bases, with 19 bases between them. Data came from immunoSEQ multiplex PCR; TCRdb stores just in-frame clones and leaves some out. Here the sample spans more than 250,000 clones, approximately 90% being singletons. This record comes from a study of blood T cell repertoires in COVID-19. Sample: peripheral blood. This TCR derives from a woman in her 50s with COVID-19, enrolled during active disease. This chain links TRBV2 with TRBJ2-5, with D possibly TRBD2 on 6 matching bases. As DNA, the CDR3 is TGTGCCAGCAGTGACGGTCGGAGCGGGCCCGGTCAAGAGACCCAGTACTTC. Its translation: CASSDGRSGPGQETQYF.